This entry lists 4 T cell receptor beta chains sequenced from one sample in a study of identical twins. TCRdb called the 5' RACE reads again in MiXCR, with one record for every CDR3 protein. The sample has about 470,000 distinct CDR3 sequences; 20% to 30% are singletons. These records were also assigned to another study, of T cells expressing NK-cell markers.

Material for sequencing was CD4+ T cells sorted from blood. The source of these receptors is a young woman in good health.

V is TRBV20-1 and J is TRBJ1-1; no clear D. This CDR3 is built from 11 residues. The germline V gene has CDR1 DFQATT and CDR2 SNEGSKA (reference sequence). The CDR3 nucleotides read TGCATCCCAGACGTCTTAACTGAAGCTTTCTTT. It specifies CIPDVLTEAFF.

This clonotype was detected many times. The chain combines TRBV2 with TRBJ1-5; possibly TRBD1 for D (6 bases). Germline-derived CDR1 and CDR2 are SNHLY and FYNNEI. V lost 4 bases to trimming and J lost 5 bases, with 9 bases between them. The CDR3 spans 13 residues. In DNA form, the CDR3 reads TGTGCCAGCAGTGTGTGGGGGCATCAGCCCCAGCATTTT. Its protein product is CASSVWGHQPQHF.

The chain combines TRBV5-6 with TRBJ2-7, with unresolved D. Germline V lookup: CDR1 SGHDT, CDR2 YYEEEE. The V gene lost 0 bases and the J gene lost 4 bases, with 5 bases spanning the gap. CDR3 length equals 12 residues. CDR3 sequence: CASSLAQYEQYF. The CDR3 DNA sequence: TGTGCCAGCAGCTTGGCCCAGTACGAGCAGTACTTC.

This clonotype was picked up a small number of times. This sequence joins TRBV9 and TRBJ2-7, with D unresolved. Germline CDR1 SGDLS, CDR2 YYNGEE. The ends were cut back, 0 bases at V and 0 bases at J, with 7 bases in the middle. CDR3 size: 14 residues. The CDR3 DNA is TGTGCCAGCAGCGTAGCTGGCACCTCCTACGAGCAGTACTTC. This translates into CASSVAGTSYEQYF.